In this sample, the clone carrying this T cell receptor beta chain turned up many times. V shed 4 bases and J shed 2 bases, with 12 bases lying between them. The CDR3 totals 14 residues. The germline V gene encodes CDR1 SGHKS and CDR2 YYEKEE (reference sequence). TCRdb reprocessed the 5' RACE reads with MiXCR, giving one entry per CDR3 protein. Among approximately 59,000 distinct CDR3 sequences listed, roughly 4.9% were seen once. This record comes from a study of neurological immune-mediated disorders. Source material: PBMCs. The rearrangement links TRBV5-5 to TRBJ2-5, with a tentative D call TRBD2 (6 bases). The source is a human donor with multiple sclerosis. The donor label of this sample is uncertain. For the CDR3, the DNA is TGTGCCAGCAGCCTAAGGAGGGGACAAGAGACCCAGTACTTC. This translates into CASSLRRGQETQYF.